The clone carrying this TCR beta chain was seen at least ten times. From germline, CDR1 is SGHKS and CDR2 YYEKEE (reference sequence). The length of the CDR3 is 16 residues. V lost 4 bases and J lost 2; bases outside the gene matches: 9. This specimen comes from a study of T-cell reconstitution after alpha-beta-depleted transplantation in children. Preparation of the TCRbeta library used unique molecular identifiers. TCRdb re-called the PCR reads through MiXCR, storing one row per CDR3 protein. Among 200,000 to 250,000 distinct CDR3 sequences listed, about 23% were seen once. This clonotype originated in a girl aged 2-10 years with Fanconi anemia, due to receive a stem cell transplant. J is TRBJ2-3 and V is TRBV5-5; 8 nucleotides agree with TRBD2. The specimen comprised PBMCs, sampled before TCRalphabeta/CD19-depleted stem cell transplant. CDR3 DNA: TGTGCCAGCAGCCGGACTAGCCCAGGGAACACAGATACGCAGTATTTT. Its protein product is CASSRTSPGNTDTQYF.